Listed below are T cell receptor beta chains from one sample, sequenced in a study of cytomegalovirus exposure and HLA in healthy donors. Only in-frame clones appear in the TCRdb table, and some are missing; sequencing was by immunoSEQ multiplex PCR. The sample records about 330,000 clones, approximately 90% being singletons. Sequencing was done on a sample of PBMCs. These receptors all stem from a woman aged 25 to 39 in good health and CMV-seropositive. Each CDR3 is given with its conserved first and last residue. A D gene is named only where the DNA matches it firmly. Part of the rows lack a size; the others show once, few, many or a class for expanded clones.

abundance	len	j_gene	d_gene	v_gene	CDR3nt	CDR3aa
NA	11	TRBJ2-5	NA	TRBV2	TGTGCCAGCATGGACGTAGAGACCCAGTACTTC	CASMDVETQYF
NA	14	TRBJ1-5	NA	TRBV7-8	TGTGCCAGCAGCTTGAGGCAGAGCAATCAGCCCCAGCATTTT	CASSLRQSNQPQHF
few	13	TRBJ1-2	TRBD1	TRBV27	TGTGCCAGCCGGGACAGCGAAGATTATGGCTACACCTTC	CASRDSEDYGYTF
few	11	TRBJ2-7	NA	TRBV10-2	TGCGCCAGCAGTCAGGGTTTCGAGCAGTACTTC	CASSQGFEQYF
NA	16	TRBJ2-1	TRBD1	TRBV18	TGTGCCAGCTCACCAGTACAGGGGGCCTCCTACAATGAGCAGTTCTTC	CASSPVQGASYNEQFF
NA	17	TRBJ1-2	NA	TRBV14	TGTGCCAGCAGCCAAGATTCCACGGTGGGCAGTAACTATGGCTACACCTTC	CASSQDSTVGSNYGYTF
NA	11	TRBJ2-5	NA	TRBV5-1	TGCGCCAGCAGGTCCTCAGAAACCCAGTACTTC	CASRSSETQYF
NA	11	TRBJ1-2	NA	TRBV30	TGTGCTTGGAGTCGGGGCTTTGGCTACACCTTC	CAWSRGFGYTF
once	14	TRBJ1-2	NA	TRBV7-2	TGTGCCAGCAGCCCCTCCCGGGGAGGCTATGGCTACACCTTC	CASSPSRGGYGYTF
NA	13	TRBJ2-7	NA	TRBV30	TGTGCCTGGAGTCCAGGGAGGTCCTACGAGCAGTACTTC	CAWSPGRSYEQYF
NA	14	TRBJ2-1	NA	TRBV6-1	TGTGCCAGCATGGGACCGAACGCGCCCAATGAGCAGTTCTTC	CASMGPNAPNEQFF
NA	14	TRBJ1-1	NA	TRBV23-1	TGCGCCAGCAGCCGTAAGGCCCACCACACTGAAGCTTTCTTT	CASSRKAHHTEAFF
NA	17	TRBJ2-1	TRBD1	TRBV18	TGTGCCAGCTCACCAAGGTTCCGGGACAGGGGGTCAGATGAGCAGTTCTTC	CASSPRFRDRGSDEQFF
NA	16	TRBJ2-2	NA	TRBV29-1	TGCAGCGTTGCGGAGGTTAGTTCTCCAACCACCGGGGAGCTGTTTTTT	CSVAEVSSPTTGELFF
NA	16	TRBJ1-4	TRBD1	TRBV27	TGTGCCAGCAGTAACCCACGGGACAGGGACGGTGAAAAACTGTTTTTT	CASSNPRDRDGEKLFF
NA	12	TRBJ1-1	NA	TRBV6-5	TGTGCCAGCAGTTACGGGTGGGGTGAAGCTTTCTTT	CASSYGWGEAFF
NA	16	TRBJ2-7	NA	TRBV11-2	TGTGCCAGCAGCTTAGTTATATGGGCTAGCTCCTACGAGCAGTACTTC	CASSLVIWASSYEQYF
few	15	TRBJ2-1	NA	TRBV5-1	TGCGCCAGCAGCTTGGACAGGGTTTCCTACAATGAGCAGTTCTTC	CASSLDRVSYNEQFF
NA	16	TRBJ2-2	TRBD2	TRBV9	TGTGCCAGCAGCAATCTAGCGGGGGGCTCCACCGGGGAGCTGTTTTTT	CASSNLAGGSTGELFF
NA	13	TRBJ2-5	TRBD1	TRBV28	TGTGCCAGCAGACCACAGGGGCAAGAGACCCAGTACTTC	CASRPQGQETQYF
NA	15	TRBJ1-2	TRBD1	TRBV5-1	TGCGCCAGCAGCCCTGGGACAGGAGTCGACTATGGCTACACCTTC	CASSPGTGVDYGYTF
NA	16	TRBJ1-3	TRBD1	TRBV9	TGTGCCAGCAGCTCCCGGGACAGTGTACCTGGAAACACCATATATTTT	CASSSRDSVPGNTIYF
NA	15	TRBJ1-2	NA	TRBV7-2	TGTGCCAGCAGCTTAGAAGGGGGGGTGAACTATGGCTACACCTTC	CASSLEGGVNYGYTF
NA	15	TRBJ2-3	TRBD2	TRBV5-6	TGTGCCAGCAGCTTGTTTTTGGCGGGAGCTGATACGCAGTATTTT	CASSLFLAGADTQYF
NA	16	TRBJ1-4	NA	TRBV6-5	TGTGCCAGCAGTAACTCCCGACAGGCACTTAATGAAAAACTGTTTTTT	CASSNSRQALNEKLFF
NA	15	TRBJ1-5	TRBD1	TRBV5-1	TGCGCCAGCAGCTTGGGGGGACAGGTAAATCAGCCCCAGCATTTT	CASSLGGQVNQPQHF
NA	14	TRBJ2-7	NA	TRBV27	TGTGCCAGCAGTAGTGGGACCGAAGTCCGGGAGCAGTACTTC	CASSSGTEVREQYF
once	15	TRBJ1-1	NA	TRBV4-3	TGCGCCAGCAGCCAAGAGTGGGTTCCGGACAAGGAAGCTTTCTTT	CASSQEWVPDKEAFF
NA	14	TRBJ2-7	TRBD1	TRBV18	TGTGCCAGCTCACAGCGGACAGGGGCCTACGAGCAGTACTTC	CASSQRTGAYEQYF
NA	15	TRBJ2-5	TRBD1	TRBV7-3	TGTGCCAGCAGCTTATCCCGGACAGGCGCAGAGACCCAGTACTTC	CASSLSRTGAETQYF
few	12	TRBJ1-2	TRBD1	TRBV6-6	TGTGCCAGCAGTGGGACAGACTATGGCTACACCTTC	CASSGTDYGYTF
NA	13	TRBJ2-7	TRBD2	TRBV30	TGTGCCTGCTCCACTAGCGCATTTAACGAGCAGTACTTC	CACSTSAFNEQYF
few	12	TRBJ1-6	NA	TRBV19	TGTGCCAGTAGTATGGGAAATTCACCCCTCCACTTT	CASSMGNSPLHF
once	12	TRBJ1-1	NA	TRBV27	TGTGCCAGCAGCCCGTTGAACACTGAAGCTTTCTTT	CASSPLNTEAFF
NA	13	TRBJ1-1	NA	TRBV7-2	TGTGCCAGCACCGACAGTTGGAACACTGAAGCTTTCTTT	CASTDSWNTEAFF
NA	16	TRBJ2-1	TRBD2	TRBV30	TGTGCCTGGAGTGCCCTAGCGGGGGGGCGAATAAATGAGCAGTTCTTC	CAWSALAGGRINEQFF
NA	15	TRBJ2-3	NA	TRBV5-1	TGCGCCAGCAGCCCCCGGAGGGGGAGCACAGATACGCAGTATTTT	CASSPRRGSTDTQYF
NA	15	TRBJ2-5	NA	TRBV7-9	TGTGCCAGCAGCTTAGTGGTAGGGGAGGTTGAGACCCAGTACTTC	CASSLVVGEVETQYF
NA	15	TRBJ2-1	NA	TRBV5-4	TGTGCCAGCAGCCCGGGGCCTAGCTCCTACAATGAGCAGTTCTTC	CASSPGPSSYNEQFF
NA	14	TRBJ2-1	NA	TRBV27	TGTGCCAGCCTACAGGGAGGGTCGTTAAATGAGCAGTTCTTC	CASLQGGSLNEQFF